Below are 10 T cell receptor beta chains sequenced from a single sample in a study of T cell responses to AZD1222 COVID-19 vaccine. Profiled with immunoSEQ multiplex PCR; TCRdb holds only in-frame clones, not every one. The sample has 60,000 or so clones, roughly 84% seen once. This specimen was peripheral blood, taken on day 0 of AZD1222 vaccination. These receptors all stem from an adult in good health.

The chain is built from TRBV11-3 and TRBJ1-1; no clear D. The germline V and J ends were trimmed by 4 bases and 3 bases, with 9 bases remaining between them. Germline assignment: CDR1 SGHNT and CDR2 YENEEA. This CDR3 has 13 amino acids. The CDR3 DNA is TGTGCCAGCAGCTCGCCTCGGTACACTGAAGCTTTCTTT. This translates into CASSSPRYTEAFF.

The chain combines TRBV6-4 with TRBJ1-2; a possible D gene is TRBD1 (6 bases). This CDR3 is built from 14 residues. V dropped 3 bases and J dropped 5 bases, with 13 bases sitting between them. Germline V lookup: CDR1 MRHNA, CDR2 SNTAGT. CDR3 nucleotides: TGTGCCAGCAGTGATGAAGGGGGGAGGTATGGCTACACCTTC. The encoded protein is CASSDEGGRYGYTF.

This chain connects TRBV2 to TRBJ1-3; TRBD1 might be the D (5 bases). V was pared by 3 bases and J by 0 bases, with 18 bases between. This CDR3 is 18 amino acids long. Germline CDR1 reads SNHLY; CDR2 reads FYNNEI. This chain's CDR3 is CASSEGPLRFSSGNTIYF. CDR3 nucleotides: TGTGCCAGCAGTGAGGGGCCGCTCAGATTCTCCTCTGGAAACACCATATATTTT.

This sequence joins TRBV13 and TRBJ1-2; possibly TRBD1 for D (5 bases). Between the trimmed V and J ends, which lost 5 bases and 13 bases, there was a span of 14 bases. The V gene's germline CDR1 is PRHDT and CDR2 FYEKMQ (reference sequence). This CDR3 region has 11 residues. The DNA for the CDR3 is TGTGCCAGCAGCCAAACTATCGGGGCCACCTTC. This codes for CASSQTIGATF. The whole variable domain, filled in from reference TRBV13 and TRBJ1-2, reads AAGVIQSPRHLIKEKRETATLKCYPIPRHDTVYWYQQGPGQDPQFLISFYEKMQSDKGSIPDRFSAQQFSDYHSELNMSSLELGDSALYFCASSQTIGATFGSGTRLTVV.

The chain joins TRBV7-2 to TRBJ2-1; TRBD2 aligns across 7 bases. The CDR3 runs 16 residues. Germline V CDR1 and CDR2: SGHTA, FQGNSA. The trim removed 6 bases at V and 1 base at J, leaving 9 bases unmatched. The CDR3 region is CASSSTRGESYNEQFF. CDR3 coding DNA: TGTGCCAGCAGTTCGACCCGGGGGGAGTCCTACAATGAGCAGTTCTTC.

V and J are TRBV29-1 and TRBJ2-1; 13 bases are a match to TRBD2. The CDR3 runs to 17 residues. V was pared by 1 base and J by 2 bases, with 5 bases of the junction left unmatched. Germline V CDR1 and CDR2: SQVTM, ANQGSEA. The CDR3 nucleotides read TGCAGCGTTGAAGGGACTAGCGGGAGAGAACCCTACAATGAGCAGTTCTTC. This sequence encodes CSVEGTSGREPYNEQFF.

The V and J genes are TRBV28 and TRBJ1-3; D uncertain. Germline CDR1 is MDHEN and CDR2 is SYDVKM. V was trimmed by 6 bases and J by 0 bases, leaving 18 bases between them. The CDR3 has 17 residues. The CDR3 loop is CASRTPIWGGSGNTIYF. The CDR3 DNA follows: TGTGCCAGCAGAACCCCGATCTGGGGAGGCTCTGGAAACACCATATATTTT.

The chain employs TRBV5-5 and TRBJ1-2; TRBD1 might be the D (5 bases). V was clipped by 4 bases and J by 0 bases, with 7 bases between them. The CDR3 spans 13 residues. Germline V gives CDR1 SGHKS, CDR2 YYEKEE (reference sequence). In DNA, the CDR3 is TGTGCCAGCAGCCTGACAGCTAACTATGGCTACACCTTC. It specifies CASSLTANYGYTF. Full variable domain (outside the CDR3, taken from reference TRBV5-5 and TRBJ1-2): DAGVTQSPTHLIKTRGQQVTLRCSPISGHKSVSWYQQVLGQGPQFIFQYYEKEERGRGNFPDRFSARQFPNYSSELNVNALLLGDSALYLCASSLTANYGYTFGSGTRLTVV.

This chain links TRBV9 with TRBJ2-1, with a weak D call TRBD1 (6 bases). The germline V and J ends were trimmed by 0 bases and 7 bases, with 17 bases remaining between them. This CDR3 contains 16 residues. Germline V gene sequence: CDR1 SGDLS, CDR2 YYNGEE. CDR3 sequence: CASSVVGGATWNEQFF. In DNA, the CDR3 is TGTGCCAGCAGCGTAGTAGGGGGAGCTACTTGGAATGAGCAGTTCTTC.

V is TRBV5-8 and J is TRBJ2-7, with 7 bases aligning to TRBD2. The V gene end was trimmed by 4 bases and the J gene end by 3 bases; junction bases not matched to a gene: 13. This CDR3 has 16 amino acids. Germline loops: CDR1 SGHTS, CDR2 YDEGEE. This chain's CDR3 is CASSPLDPSGLYEQYF. The CDR3, as DNA: TGTGCCAGCAGCCCACTTGACCCTAGCGGTCTCTACGAGCAGTACTTC.